One TCR beta chain is described in this entry. This record belongs to a study of cytomegalovirus exposure and HLA in healthy donors. PCR employed 60 Vbeta and 13 Jbeta primers. This table comes from immunoSEQ multiplex PCR, and its TCRdb copy is limited to in-frame clones, with some not included. The sample lists 150,000 to 200,000 clones, 70% to 85% seen once, with roughly 6.5% in the top ten. In germline, CDR1 is SGHNT, CDR2 YYREEE (reference sequence). The CDR3 consists of 14 residues. Between the trimmed V and J ends, which lost 4 bases and 1 base, there was a span of 11 bases. The sequence derives from a man aged 50 to 60 in good health and CMV-seropositive. The rearrangement joins TRBV5-4 to TRBJ1-1, with no clear D. The sample consisted of PBMCs. As DNA, the CDR3 is TGTGCCAGCAGCGTAATTTCAGAGAACACTGAAGCTTTCTTT. Translated: CASSVISENTEAFF.